These 17 T cell receptor beta chains came from one sample sequenced in a study of blood T cell repertoires in COVID-19. TCRdb keeps only in-frame clones here, not all; method: immunoSEQ multiplex PCR. This repertoire shows roughly 400,000 clones, 89% found once; its top ten account for around 1.7%. Sequenced: PBMCs or T cells enriched from blood (not recorded which). These receptors were taken from a woman younger than 45 who had recovered from COVID-19.

The CDR3 DNA is TGCGCCAGCAGTGAGGGCGGACAGCCATTGGGGGAGACCCAGTACTTC. Residues: CASSEGGQPLGETQYF. V is TRBV10-2 and J is TRBJ2-5; D is perhaps TRBD1 (6 bases). The CDR3 has 16 residues. V was shortened by 2 bases and J by 5 bases, with 18 bases between the two germline ends. From germline, CDR1 is WSHSY and CDR2 SAAADI.

This clone has a handful of counts. This chain links TRBV19 with TRBJ2-7, with D possibly matching TRBD2 (5 bases). There are 14 residues in the CDR3. CDR1 LNHDA and CDR2 SQIVND come from the germline V gene (reference sequence). The germline V and J ends were trimmed by 3 bases and 5 bases, with 14 bases remaining between them. CDR3 nucleotides: TGTGCCAGTAGTATGCAAGTTGGCGGGCACGAGCAGTACTTC. Amino acids: CASSMQVGGHEQYF. Full variable domain (outside the CDR3, taken from reference TRBV19 and TRBJ2-7): DGGITQSPKYLFRKEGQNVTLSCEQNLNHDAMYWYRQDPGQGLRLIYYSQIVNDFQKGDIAEGYSVSREKKESFPLTVTSAQKNPTAFYLCASSMQVGGHEQYFGPGTRLTVT.

The chain combines TRBV2 with TRBJ1-3; 7 bases are shared with TRBD1. Germline CDR1 reads SNHLY; CDR2 reads FYNNEI. CDR3 length: 17 amino acids. The V and J ends lost 8 bases and 4 bases, in that order; junction bases with no gene match: 17. The CDR3 DNA reads TGTGCCAGCCAAGTCCCGGGACAGTCGTACCGAGGAAACACCATATATTTT. Its translation is CASQVPGQSYRGNTIYF.

The J gene is TRBJ1-1, the V gene TRBV10-3; no reliable D call. Looked up from germline, CDR1 is ENHRY and CDR2 is SYGVKD. The V and J ends lost 6 bases and 3 bases respectively, with 11 bases between them. The CDR3 extends over 13 amino acids. For the CDR3, the DNA is TGTGCCATCAGCAGGTCCCCGGACACTGAAGCTTTCTTT. Translated: CAISRSPDTEAFF.

This chain connects TRBV12-3 or TRBV12-4 to TRBJ2-3; TRBD2 agrees at 7 bases. The trim removed 8 bases at V and 2 bases at J, leaving 4 bases unmatched. The CDR3 totals 13 residues. CDR3 loop: CASGSGDTDTQYF. CDR3 DNA: TGTGCCAGCGGGAGCGGGGACACAGATACGCAGTATTTT.

This chain links TRBV9 with TRBJ2-1, with TRBD2 as a possible D gene (6 bases). V lost 1 base, J lost 6 bases, and 17 bases lay in between. There are 16 residues in the CDR3. CDR1 is SGDLS and CDR2 is YYNGEE in the germline V gene. Here the CDR3 reads CASSVRDGRGTNEQFF. The CDR3 DNA reads TGTGCCAGCAGCGTACGTGACGGGAGAGGAACCAATGAGCAGTTCTTC.

This clone has only a few counts. The chain has TRBV19 and TRBJ1-1, with D possibly TRBD1 on 5 matching bases. The CDR3 has 16 amino acids. Germline values: CDR1 LNHDA, CDR2 SQIVND (reference sequence). Trimming left V 7 bases short and J 3 bases short, with 21 bases between. Written as DNA, the CDR3 is TGTGCCAGTACCCCCTACTCGGCAGGGAGGGACACTGAAGCTTTCTTT. It translates to CASTPYSAGRDTEAFF.

The chain combines TRBV28 with TRBJ1-2; D unclear. The V end lost 11 bases, the J end lost 0 bases, and 19 bases lay between the germline ends. The CDR3 has 15 residues. Germline V CDR1 and CDR2: MDHEN, SYDVKM. The DNA for the CDR3 is TGTGCCGCAACCACGCCCCGGACTGCTAACTATGGCTACACCTTC. Translation: CAATTPRTANYGYTF.

The rearrangement links TRBV9 to TRBJ2-2, with D perhaps matching TRBD1 (5 bases). CDR3 length equals 16 residues. With 0 bases removed from V and 1 base from J, the gap between germline ends came to 10 bases. The germline V gene has CDR1 SGDLS and CDR2 YYNGEE. The CDR3 protein is CASSVDAGRNTGELFF. The CDR3 DNA is TGTGCCAGCAGCGTAGACGCAGGGCGGAACACCGGGGAGCTGTTTTTT. Variable domain in full (rest from reference TRBV9 and TRBJ2-2): DSGVTQTPKHLITATGQRVTLRCSPRSGDLSVYWYQQSLDQGLQFLIQYYNGEERAKGNILERFSAQQFPDLHSELNLSSLELGDSALYFCASSVDAGRNTGELFFGEGSRLTVL.

The chain carries TRBV19 and TRBJ1-2; maybe TRBD1 (6 bases). This CDR3 is 12 amino acids long. V was pared by 4 bases and J by 3 bases, with 6 bases between. In germline, CDR1 is LNHDA, CDR2 SQIVND (reference sequence). CDR3 sequence reads: CASSRTDYGYTF. The DNA of the CDR3 is TGTGCCAGTAGTAGGACAGACTATGGCTACACCTTC.

The genes are TRBV28 and TRBJ1-4; a possible D gene is TRBD1 (6 bases). The germline V gene has CDR1 MDHEN and CDR2 SYDVKM. Trimming stripped 5 bases from V and 8 bases from J, with 15 bases between. CDR3 length: 14 residues. DNA for the CDR3: TGTGCCAGCAGTATGAGATGGGGGCAGGAAAAACTGTTTTTT. The encoded protein is CASSMRWGQEKLFF.

This clone has just one count. This chain connects TRBV18 to TRBJ1-5; the D gene is possibly TRBD1 (5 bases). Deletions cut 3 bases from V and 3 bases from J, with 9 bases between. Germline V gene lookup returns CDR1 KGHSH and CDR2 LQKENI. The CDR3 runs to 14 residues. CDR3 in amino acids: CASSPGGLNQPQHF. As DNA, the CDR3 is TGTGCCAGCTCACCGGGGGGTCTCAATCAGCCCCAGCATTTT.

The chain is built from TRBV30 and TRBJ2-7, with TRBD2 matching 9 bases. V trimming: 8 bases; J trimming: 5 bases; junction bases outside the gene matches: 13. This CDR3 contains 14 residues. Germline loops: CDR1 GTSNPN, CDR2 SVGIG (reference sequence). CDR3 loop: CAGSGLAPRHEQYF. The CDR3 nucleotides are TGTGCCGGATCGGGACTAGCCCCCCGCCACGAGCAGTACTTC.

Of note for this clone: The same CDR3 is also encoded by other DNA sequences in this sample. The gene calls are TRBV7-9 and TRBJ1-3; no clear D. V shed 0 bases and J shed 1 base, with 4 bases lying between them. The germline gives CDR1 SEHNR, CDR2 FQNEAQ (reference sequence). This CDR3 contains 14 residues. The CDR3 region has the DNA TGTGCCAGCAGCTTAGCCGGTTCTGGAAACACCATATATTTT. It is translated as CASSLAGSGNTIYF.

The chain has TRBV24-1 and TRBJ2-7; TRBD1 might be the D (6 bases). CDR3 size: 13 residues. CDR1 is KGHDR and CDR2 is SFDVKD in the germline V gene. Trimming cost V 4 bases and J 4 bases, with 10 bases left between them. CDR3 residues: CATSDSDRYEQYF. The DNA for the CDR3 is TGTGCCACCAGTGACTCCGACAGGTACGAGCAGTACTTC.

The rearrangement links TRBV5-1 to TRBJ1-4; no clear D. The V and J ends lost 3 bases and 4 bases respectively, with 10 bases between them. Germline CDR1 and CDR2: SGHRS and YFSETQ. The CDR3 is 14 amino acids. CDR3 loop: CASSSGGFNEKLFF. DNA for the CDR3: TGCGCCAGCAGCTCGGGAGGCTTTAATGAAAAACTGTTTTTT.

J is TRBJ1-1 and V is TRBV7-2; TRBD1 might be the D (5 bases). Trimming stripped 4 bases from V and 4 bases from J, with 16 bases between. The CDR3 spans 15 residues. Germline loops: CDR1 SGHTA, CDR2 FQGNSA. CDR3 in DNA: TGTGCCAGCAGCTCACTAACAGGTCTAGGCACTGAAGCTTTCTTT. Protein: CASSSLTGLGTEAFF.